This T cell receptor beta chain was observed in a study of PD-1 blockade in classical Hodgkin lymphoma. Libraries were prepared by immunoSEQ multiplex PCR; TCRdb keeps only in-frame clonotypes and omits some of them. The sample carries about 34,000 clones, less than 85% recorded once. The CDR3 runs 15 residues. Per germline, CDR1 MNHEY and CDR2 SVGAGI. V was clipped by 6 bases and J by 4 bases; unmatched bases: 6. A remark on this clone: The antigen is not known.

Whole-study results and caveats: Complete responders' diversity at baseline resembled that of newly diagnosed patients.

Exposure to brentuximab vedotin varied, and each patient had relapsed following autologous stem cell transplantation. Best responses included complete response and partial response; otherwise, the best response was progressive disease. The rearrangement uses TRBV6-5 and TRBJ2-1; 10 nucleotides align to TRBD1. This sequence originates from a human donor with classical Hodgkin lymphoma. The sample here was peripheral blood mononuclear cells (PBMCs), taken before the second cycle of nivolumab. This CDR3 reads CASSMGQGIYNEQFF. The CDR3 coding sequence is TGTGCCAGCAGCATGGGACAGGGGATTTACAATGAGCAGTTCTTC.